This paragraph covers one T cell receptor (beta chain) sequence. Its antigen is as yet unknown. Genomic DNA belonging to each subset was distributed in equal measure over several immunoSEQ plates. The protocol was immunoSEQ multiplex PCR, while the TCRdb copy is restricted to in-frame clones and leaves out a portion. In the table there are fewer than 650,000 clones, about 82% of which are singletons. The sample belongs to a study of shared clonotypes between healthy human individuals. The CDR3 runs 12 residues. Germline V gene sequence: CDR1 SNHLY, CDR2 FYNNEI. Trimming removed 7 bases from V and 5 bases from J, with 11 bases in between. General study findings and limits: Sampling was confined to blood; repertoires within tissues likely differ.

This clonotype was obtained from a woman aged 40 to 50 in good health. Some clones in this sample may be carry-over from other donors' samples. Sequencing was done on a sample of PBMCs. The chain links TRBV2 to TRBJ2-5; unclear D gene. The CDR3 nucleotides read TGTGCCAGCAATGGCGTCTCGGAGACCCAGTACTTC. Translating it yields CASNGVSETQYF. The entire variable domain, with the rest obtained from reference TRBV2 and TRBJ2-5, is as follows: EPEVTQTPSHQVTQMGQEVILRCVPISNHLYFYWYRQILGQKVEFLVSFYNNEISEKSEIFDDQFSVERPDGSNFTLKIRSTKLEDSAMYFCASNGVSETQYFGPGTRLLVL.